This entry is about one T cell receptor (beta chain). What it binds is not known. This sample is part of a study of cytomegalovirus exposure and HLA in healthy donors. Findings and limits, study-wide: HLA allele associations emerged for roughly 16,000 TCR beta sequences in a later analysis, at 0.05 false discovery rate. Immune exposure information comprised only CMV serostatus.

Primers included in the PCR were 60 Vbeta and 13 Jbeta primers. The data were produced by immunoSEQ multiplex PCR, yet TCRdb's version contains in-frame clones alone and is incomplete. The table includes some 200,000 clones, 81% detected once. V dropped 6 bases and J dropped 5 bases, with 7 bases sitting between them. This CDR3 comprises 10 residues. Germline CDR1 reads DFQATT; CDR2 reads SNEGSKA (reference sequence). This chain joins TRBV20-1 and TRBJ1-1; D is unclear. This receptor was identified in a man aged 50-60 years in good health and CMV-seronegative. Sample: PBMCs. This chain's CDR3 is CSAPRTEAFF. As DNA, the CDR3 is TGCAGTGCCCCGAGAACTGAAGCTTTCTTT.